A selection of T cell receptor beta chains follows, all from one sample in a study of beta chain features in type 1 diabetes. Libraries were prepared by immunoSEQ multiplex PCR; TCRdb keeps only in-frame clonotypes and omits some of them. Here the sample spans 630,000 or so clones, over 12% being singletons. The sample consisted of naive CD4+ T cells from blood. These receptor sequences come from a young man with type 1 diabetes. The conserved cysteine and the conserved F or W are not part of the CDR3 here.

V gene	J gene	CDR3 protein
TRBV9	TRBJ1-1	ASRRQGSPEAF
TRBV18	TRBJ2-7	ASSPAGQANYEQY
TRBV19	TRBJ2-3	ASRRDRGADTQY
TRBV2	TRBJ2-6	ASTRGSFSGANVLT
TRBV29-1	TRBJ2-2	SVVRAGELF
TRBV19	TRBJ1-2	ASSTHRQGVYGYT
TRBV6-8	TRBJ1-5	ASTNSTGVKDQPQH
TRBV25-1	TRBJ1-1	ASSDLDSTEAF
TRBV20-1	TRBJ2-1	SASPRDEQF
TRBV6-5	TRBJ1-2	ASSYSGGANYGYT
TRBV30	TRBJ2-3	AWTLGLAGTTDTQY
TRBV28	TRBJ1-2	ASSLGREVGYT
TRBV6-6	TRBJ2-7	ASSYQGIDYEQY
TRBV29-1	TRBJ1-1	SACRSNTEAF
TRBV2	TRBJ2-1	ASSGREQF
TRBV13	TRBJ2-3	ASSSLFTDTQY
TRBV2	TRBJ1-1	ASSGGDSYTEAF
TRBV5-4	TRBJ2-7	ASSWDRSYEQY
TRBV28	TRBJ2-2	ASSFSGRNTGELF
TRBV7-9	TRBJ1-3	ASSLIGTDSGNTIY
TRBV7-9	TRBJ2-3	ASSAGGSADTQY
TRBV18	TRBJ1-6	ASSPREVYNSPLH
TRBV4-1	TRBJ1-5	ASSQGLDRTFQPQH
TRBV4-2	TRBJ2-5	ASSLSRAKETQY
TRBV25-1	TRBJ2-5	ASDPLGQGPETQY
TRBV6-1	TRBJ1-2	ASSVAGQGSYGYT
TRBV6-1	TRBJ1-1	ATSPNRDLNTEAF
TRBV25-1	TRBJ2-3	ASRDRGELDTQY
TRBV6-5	TRBJ1-2	ASSLSYRGYGYT
TRBV7-9	TRBJ1-2	ASSLADRAQRGYT
TRBV18	TRBJ2-1	ASSPPSGSNEQF
TRBV5-1	TRBJ2-7	ASSLVGTGAYEQY
TRBV5-4	TRBJ2-5	ASSSGLGIGGQETQY
TRBV29-1	TRBJ2-3	SVRRTGGTDTQY
TRBV6-5	TRBJ2-3	ASRGGVVDTQY
TRBV6-6	TRBJ2-1	ASSYSQGPYDEQF
TRBV15	TRBJ2-7	ATSRPPAGRYEQY
TRBV30	TRBJ2-5	AWSFRASGRRETQY
TRBV28	TRBJ1-6	AVGGNSPLH
TRBV30	TRBJ1-1	AWSRKTVNTEAF
TRBV30	TRBJ2-7	AWSSTIGMDEQY
TRBV4-2	TRBJ2-2	ASSQRDWNTGELF
TRBV7-3	TRBJ2-1	ASSYGLSSYNEQF
TRBV28	TRBJ1-5	ASSSGLSPPQH
TRBV25-1	TRBJ1-6	ASSDTGGSGYSPLH
TRBV25-1	TRBJ2-1	ASSEGGSGADLYNEQF
TRBV4-3	TRBJ2-1	ASSQDRGPYEQF
TRBV27	TRBJ2-1	ASSLSFAPGDEQF
TRBV5-6	TRBJ1-2	ASSPGSYGYT
TRBV25-1	TRBJ2-2	ASSEVRGYTGELF
TRBV30	TRBJ1-5	AWSYTDGTQH
TRBV7-8	TRBJ1-3	ASSLALWESGGNTIY
TRBV20-1	TRBJ2-7	SAGPYEQY
TRBV6-5	TRBJ2-3	ASSYRGRDITDTQY
TRBV14	TRBJ2-1	ASSQRLESEQF
TRBV29-1	TRBJ1-2	SVERPGDGYT
TRBV5-1	TRBJ2-1	ASSLGGSSYNEQF
TRBV30	TRBJ2-1	AWSFVPVGGAEQF
TRBV4-3	TRBJ1-2	ASSQRQGNYGYT
TRBV30	TRBJ2-6	AWRRPGSQAGANVLT